The 29 T cell receptor beta chains reported below all come from one sample, sequenced in a study of OX40 agonist ivuxolimab in advanced cancers. Data came from immunoSEQ multiplex PCR; TCRdb stores just in-frame clones and leaves some out. Altogether some 5,000 clones are present, roughly 88% being singletons, with the ten largest covering over 30%. The input for sequencing was CD4+ or CD8+ T cells sorted from blood, taken in a trial of the OX40 agonist ivuxolimab. Receptors were obtained from an adult with an advanced solid tumor such as melanoma, head and neck, liver or kidney cancer.

This rearrangement joins TRBV6-5 to TRBJ2-7, with TRBD2 as a possible D gene (6 bases). Trimming shortened V by 0 bases and J by 2 bases, and 11 bases separated the two germline ends. Looked up from germline, CDR1 is MNHEY and CDR2 is SVGAGI. This CDR3 has 15 amino acids. Here the CDR3 reads CASSYSFGSTYEQYF. DNA for the CDR3: TGTGCCAGCAGTTACTCATTCGGGAGTACCTACGAGCAGTACTTC.

The chain has TRBV4-1 and TRBJ2-1; TRBD2 aligns across 8 bases. V lost 3 bases, J lost 0 bases, and 13 bases stayed unmatched. The germline V gene has CDR1 MGHRA and CDR2 YSYEKL. This CDR3 is built from 19 residues. DNA for the CDR3: TGCGCCAGCAGCCAGTTCGAACTAGCGGACGGGAGCTCCTACAATGAGCAGTTCTTC. Its protein is CASSQFELADGSSYNEQFF.

This clone is a singleton in its sample. The gene calls are TRBV14 and TRBJ1-1; possible D gene TRBD1, 5 bases. The ends were cut back, 5 bases at V and 0 bases at J, with 19 bases in the middle. In germline, CDR1 is SGHDN, CDR2 FVKESK. The CDR3 consists of 17 residues. DNA for the CDR3: TGTGCCAGCAGCGGGGGGGTACCTCAGGGACTGAACACTGAAGCTTTCTTT. Protein product: CASSGGVPQGLNTEAFF.

The genes are TRBV5-6 and TRBJ2-1; D uncertain. The germline V gene encodes CDR1 SGHDT and CDR2 YYEEEE. Trimming left V 0 bases short and J 3 bases short, with 13 bases between. The CDR3 contains 16 residues. The CDR3 region is CASSLGDNAHYNEQFF. The CDR3, as DNA: TGTGCCAGCAGCTTGGGTGACAACGCGCACTACAATGAGCAGTTCTTC.

This clone came up once. DNA for the CDR3: TGCGCCAGCAGCCAAGGACAGGGCTCACTTTATGGCTACACCTTC. Protein sequence: CASSQGQGSLYGYTF. The J gene is TRBJ1-2, the V gene TRBV4-1; TRBD1 aligns across 7 bases. The ends lost 1 base at V and 5 bases at J; junction bases unmatched: 7. The CDR3 totals 15 residues. Looked up from germline, CDR1 is MGHRA and CDR2 is YSYEKL.

The rearrangement joins TRBV29-1 to TRBJ2-7, with D possibly being TRBD1 (6 bases). CDR1 and CDR2 (germline): SQVTM, ANQGSEA. The CDR3 has 14 residues. Trimming left V 5 bases short and J 4 bases short, with 18 bases between. CDR3 DNA: TGCAGCGTTATGGGGTGGCAGGGGAAATACGAGCAGTACTTC. Its protein is CSVMGWQGKYEQYF.

The genes are TRBV5-1 and TRBJ2-1; D is unresolved. This CDR3 has 16 residues. V was cut by 4 bases and J by 2 bases, with 16 bases left in between. The germline V gene has CDR1 SGHRS and CDR2 YFSETQ. The CDR3 here is CASSPWVASTYNEQFF. In DNA, the CDR3 is TGCGCCAGCAGCCCTTGGGTTGCGAGTACCTACAATGAGCAGTTCTTC.

This clone was counted a single time. V gene TRBV29-1 combines with J gene TRBJ2-1, with 7 bases aligning to TRBD2. The CDR3 has 13 residues. Per the germline V gene, CDR1 is SQVTM and CDR2 is ANQGSEA. Trimming at V came to 0 bases and at J to 5 bases, leaving 1 base not matched to a gene. CDR3 sequence reads: CSVEDLADNEQFF. CDR3 DNA: TGCAGCGTTGAAGACCTAGCGGACAATGAGCAGTTCTTC.

This clone has only a few counts. The chain recombines TRBV28 with TRBJ2-2; TRBD2 might be the D (6 bases). The germline V and J ends were trimmed by 3 bases and 4 bases, with 15 bases remaining between them. The V gene's germline CDR1 is MDHEN and CDR2 SYDVKM. CDR3 length: 16 amino acids. CDR3 DNA sequence: TGTGCCAGCAGTTTTGTGGAGCGGGCCCTCACCGGGGAGCTGTTTTTT. Translating it yields CASSFVERALTGELFF.

The rearrangement links TRBV19 to TRBJ2-7, with TRBD1 matching 10 bases. Germline loops: CDR1 LNHDA, CDR2 SQIVND (reference sequence). The CDR3 has 14 amino acids. With 5 bases clipped from V and 4 bases from J, the junction kept 5 bases outside the gene matches. CDR3 bases: TGTGCCAGTAGTCAACGGGACAGGGGATACGAGCAGTACTTC. Its protein product is CASSQRDRGYEQYF.

V is TRBV5-1 and J is TRBJ2-7, with 7 bases lining up with TRBD2. This CDR3 spans 14 amino acids. Germline V CDR1 and CDR2: SGHRS, YFSETQ. With V trimmed by 4 bases and J by 3 bases, 7 bases remained unmatched. This chain's CDR3 is CASSTNLAVYEQYF. Written as DNA, the CDR3 is TGCGCCAGCAGCACTAACCTAGCGGTCTACGAGCAGTACTTC.

This clone was recorded only once. The genes are TRBV5-5 and TRBJ2-5; D perhaps matches TRBD2 (6 bases). With 2 bases removed from V and 5 bases from J, the gap between germline ends came to 13 bases. CDR3 size: 14 residues. Looked up from germline, CDR1 is SGHKS and CDR2 is YYEKEE (reference sequence). CDR3 protein: CASSFGGLGETQYF. Here the CDR3 DNA reads TGTGCCAGCAGCTTTGGGGGACTGGGGGAGACCCAGTACTTC.

As for this clone: The same CDR3 can be traced to other DNA sequences in this sample. J is TRBJ1-1 and V is TRBV19, with a weak D call TRBD1 (5 bases). V was clipped by 4 bases and J by 5 bases, with 17 bases between them. The CDR3 has 15 residues. Germline CDR1 is LNHDA and CDR2 is SQIVND (reference sequence). The CDR3, as DNA: TGTGCCAGTAGTAGTTTCGGGACTTGGGATACTGAAGCTTTCTTT. It translates to CASSSFGTWDTEAFF.

The V call is TRBV5-1, the J call TRBJ1-1; D ambiguous. The germline V and J ends were trimmed by 2 bases and 0 bases, with 8 bases remaining between them. Germline V gives CDR1 SGHRS, CDR2 YFSETQ. There are 14 residues in the CDR3. For the CDR3, the DNA is TGCGCCAGCAGCTTCGGTGATATGAACACTGAAGCTTTCTTT. It codes for CASSFGDMNTEAFF.

This chain links TRBV28 with TRBJ2-7, with D possibly TRBD2 on 6 matching bases. The CDR3 is 15 amino acids. Trimming left V 0 bases short and J 0 bases short, with 9 bases between. Germline V gives CDR1 MDHEN, CDR2 SYDVKM. The CDR3 here is CASSLWASASYEQYF. DNA of the CDR3: TGTGCCAGCAGTTTATGGGCTAGCGCCTCCTACGAGCAGTACTTC.

The V gene is TRBV7-9, the J gene TRBJ2-4, with TRBD1 as a possible D gene (6 bases). This CDR3 spans 16 amino acids. V shed 4 bases and J shed 2 bases, with 15 bases lying between them. Germline CDR1 and CDR2: SEHNR and FQNEAQ (reference sequence). The CDR3, as DNA: TGTGCCAGCAGCTCCCCGAAACAGGGTCCCAAAAACATTCAGTACTTC. Amino acids: CASSSPKQGPKNIQYF.

The V and J genes are TRBV5-1 and TRBJ2-5; 7 nucleotides match TRBD1. J gave up 1 base and V 0 bases, and 0 bases lay outside the gene matches. Per the germline V gene, CDR1 is SGHRS and CDR2 is YFSETQ. The CDR3 is 14 residues long. DNA for the CDR3: TGCGCCAGCAGCTTGGGGGACAGCCAAGAGACCCAGTACTTC. Encoded protein: CASSLGDSQETQYF.

This clone has a single count. The V gene is TRBV4-1, the J gene TRBJ2-1; D unresolved. The CDR3 spans 13 residues. The germline CDR1 and CDR2 sequences are MGHRA and YSYEKL. V lost 7 bases and J lost 6, with 13 bases in between. In DNA form, the CDR3 reads TGCGCCAGCAACACCCTTCCCAGCAATGAGCAGTTCTTC. Protein sequence: CASNTLPSNEQFF.

This chain links TRBV9 with TRBJ1-2, with 8 bases matching TRBD1. This CDR3 has 15 amino acids. After removal of 0 bases from V and 4 bases from J, the junction contained 5 bases not matched to a gene. Germline CDR1 SGDLS, CDR2 YYNGEE. The CDR3 coding sequence is TGTGCCAGCAGCGTAGAGGACAGGGCGAGCTATGGCTACACCTTC. The encoded protein is CASSVEDRASYGYTF.

In this sample, this clone turned up a few times. The chain combines TRBV7-8 with TRBJ2-7, with 8 bases fitting TRBD1. V shed 4 bases, J shed 3 bases, and the junction held 8 bases outside the gene matches. CDR1 and CDR2 from the germline V gene are SGHVS and FQNEAQ. This CDR3 comprises 15 residues. The CDR3: CASSSSRTGIYEQYF. CDR3 nucleotide sequence: TGTGCCAGCAGCTCCTCCCGGACAGGGATCTACGAGCAGTACTTC.

This chain joins TRBV5-1 and TRBJ1-5; tentative D call: TRBD1 (5 bases). V lost 4 bases and J lost 4, with 9 bases in between. The CDR3 sequence is 13 residues long. CDR1 SGHRS and CDR2 YFSETQ come from the germline V gene. The CDR3 is CASSTDSNQPQHF. The CDR3 region has the DNA TGCGCCAGCAGCACCGACAGTAATCAGCCCCAGCATTTT.

This clone was seen a single time. V is TRBV5-8 and J is TRBJ2-1, with D possibly TRBD2 on 6 matching bases. V lost 4 bases, J lost 7 bases, and 18 bases lay in between. The CDR3 consists of 15 residues. The germline V gene has CDR1 SGHTS and CDR2 YDEGEE. CDR3 sequence reads: CASSPPGLPVNEQFF. In nucleotides, the CDR3 is TGTGCCAGCAGCCCCCCGGGACTCCCGGTGAATGAGCAGTTCTTC.

The gene calls are TRBV4-1 and TRBJ2-5, with TRBD1 identical over 7 bases. Germline loops: CDR1 MGHRA, CDR2 YSYEKL. V dropped 3 bases and J dropped 1; count of bases not matched to a gene: 2. The CDR3 is 14 amino acids. The CDR3: CASSHTGVQETQYF. As DNA, the CDR3 is TGCGCCAGCAGCCACACAGGGGTCCAAGAGACCCAGTACTTC.

The chain is built from TRBV5-6 and TRBJ2-1, with TRBD2 as a possible D gene (7 bases). Trimming stripped 5 bases from V and 9 bases from J, with 12 bases between. Germline V CDR1 and CDR2: SGHDT, YYEEEE. The CDR3 extends over 12 amino acids. The CDR3 DNA follows: TGTGCCAGCAGGCCTGGGGGGGCTGAGCAGTTCTTC. It yields the protein CASRPGGAEQFF.

The chain links TRBV28 to TRBJ2-7; D is unresolved. CDR3 length: 11 amino acids. Germline assignment: CDR1 MDHEN and CDR2 SYDVKM. V was pared by 2 bases and J by 3 bases, with 2 bases between. Written as DNA, the CDR3 is TGTGCCAGCAGTTTAATCTACGAGCAGTACTTC. Translating gives CASSLIYEQYF.

This clone came up once. The chain links TRBV4-1 to TRBJ2-6; no clear D gene. The germline gives CDR1 MGHRA, CDR2 YSYEKL. The CDR3 is made up of 15 amino acids. With 6 bases removed from V and 0 bases from J, the gap between germline ends came to 9 bases. This chain's CDR3 is CASSPGDSGANVLTF. CDR3 coding DNA: TGCGCCAGCAGTCCTGGGGACTCTGGGGCCAACGTCCTGACTTTC.

The V call is TRBV27, the J call TRBJ2-7; possibly TRBD2 for D (5 bases). CDR1 and CDR2 (germline): MNHEY, SMNVEV (reference sequence). V lost 5 bases to trimming and J lost 4 bases, with 18 bases between them. The length of the CDR3 is 15 residues. Here the CDR3 reads CASSPLEGIRYEQYF. The CDR3 DNA reads as TGTGCCAGCAGTCCCCTCGAGGGAATAAGATACGAGCAGTACTTC.

This clone was recorded once. This chain links TRBV9 with TRBJ1-1; TRBD1 aligns across 9 bases. The CDR3 has 16 residues. The trim removed 1 base at V and 4 bases at J, leaving 8 bases unmatched. Germline lookup yields CDR1 SGDLS and CDR2 YYNGEE. This CDR3 is CASSVMTGGVGTEAFF. As DNA, the CDR3 is TGTGCCAGCAGCGTAATGACAGGGGGTGTAGGCACTGAAGCTTTCTTT.

The rearrangement uses TRBV27 and TRBJ1-1; D is undetermined. CDR1 and CDR2 from the germline V gene are MNHEY and SMNVEV (reference sequence). V shed 5 bases and J shed 1 base, with 8 bases lying between them. This CDR3 is 13 amino acids long. The CDR3 spells CASSPSGNTEAFF. Here the CDR3 DNA reads TGTGCCAGCAGTCCCTCGGGGAACACTGAAGCTTTCTTT.